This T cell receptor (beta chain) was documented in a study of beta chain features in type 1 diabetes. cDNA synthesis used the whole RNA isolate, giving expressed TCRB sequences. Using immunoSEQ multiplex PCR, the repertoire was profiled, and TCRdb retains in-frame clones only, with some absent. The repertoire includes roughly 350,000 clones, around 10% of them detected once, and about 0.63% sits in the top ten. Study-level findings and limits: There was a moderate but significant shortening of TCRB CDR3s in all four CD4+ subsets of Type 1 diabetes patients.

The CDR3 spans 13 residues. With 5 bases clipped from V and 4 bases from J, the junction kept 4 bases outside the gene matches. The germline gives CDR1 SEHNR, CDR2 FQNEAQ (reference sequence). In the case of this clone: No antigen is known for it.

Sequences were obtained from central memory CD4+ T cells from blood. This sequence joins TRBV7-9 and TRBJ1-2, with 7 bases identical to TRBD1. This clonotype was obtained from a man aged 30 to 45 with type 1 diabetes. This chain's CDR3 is CASSLQGVYGYTF. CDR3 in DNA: TGTGCCAGCAGCCTGCAGGGGGTCTATGGCTACACCTTC.